A selection of T cell receptor beta chains follows, all from one sample in a study of blood T cell repertoires in COVID-19. Sequenced by immunoSEQ multiplex PCR; TCRdb stores in-frame clones only, minus some. This sample yields about 420,000 clones, of which about 90% are seen a single time; approximately 0.92% belongs to the top ten. Material for sequencing was peripheral blood. These TCRs come from a man between 18 and 29 years old with COVID-19, enrolled during active disease. Both conserved end residues are part of each CDR3. The order of the fields is D gene, clone size, J gene, V gene, CDR3 DNA, CDR3 protein. D genes are given only for firm matches. Rows may omit the clone size; those that give it use once, few, many or a size class.

. | . | TRBJ1-2 | TRBV5-5 | TGTGCCAGCAGGGGGGACATTTCTAACTATGGCTACACCTTC | CASRGDISNYGYTF
TRBD1 | . | TRBJ1-1 | TRBV4-2 | TGTGCCAGCAGCCAAGTTAGGACAGGGGACTATAACACTGAAGCTTTCTTT | CASSQVRTGDYNTEAFF
TRBD1 | . | TRBJ1-6 | TRBV6-1 | TGTGCCAGCAGTGACCGGACAGGGAGTCCCTATAATTCACCCCTCCACTTT | CASSDRTGSPYNSPLHF
. | once | TRBJ1-1 | TRBV11-2 | TGTGCCAGCAGCTTGGGCCTCGAACGTTCTGGTTTCTTT | CASSLGLERSGFF
. | . | TRBJ2-1 | TRBV27 | TGTGCCACCGCTCAGGTGAATGAGCAGTTCTTC | CATAQVNEQFF
TRBD1 | . | TRBJ2-1 | TRBV6-5 | TGTGCCAGCAGGTTAGACAGGGTCTCCTACAATGAGCAGTTCTTC | CASRLDRVSYNEQFF
TRBD1 | . | TRBJ2-1 | TRBV5-4 | TGTGCCAGCAGCCCAGGACAGGGGACCTACAATGAGCAGTTCTTC | CASSPGQGTYNEQFF
TRBD1 | . | TRBJ1-4 | TRBV18 | TGTGCCAGCTCACCGACCGTGACAGGGTTTGGGGGAGAAAAACTGTTTTTT | CASSPTVTGFGGEKLFF
TRBD1 | . | TRBJ1-5 | TRBV19 | TGTGCCAGTAGTAGGACAGGAGCCAATCAGCCCCAGCATTTT | CASSRTGANQPQHF
. | . | TRBJ2-5 | TRBV7-6 | TGTGCCAGCAGCTCCCCAGCACTAGAGGCCGGAGAGACCCAGTACTTC | CASSSPALEAGETQYF
TRBD1 | . | TRBJ2-7 | TRBV7-9 | TGTGCCAGCAGCTTAGCTTTAGGGCAGGGGGTCTCCTACGAGCAGTACTTC | CASSLALGQGVSYEQYF
. | . | TRBJ1-5 | TRBV15 | TGTGCCACCAGCAGCCAGGATAGCAATCAGCCCCAGCATTTT | CATSSQDSNQPQHF
. | . | TRBJ1-6 | TRBV5-1 | TGCGCCAGCAGCGTCATTCCTGGACAAGAAAATTCACCCCTCCACTTT | CASSVIPGQENSPLHF
TRBD2 | . | TRBJ2-2 | TRBV4-1 | TGCGCCAGCAGCCTAAGCGGGGGGCAGAACACCGGGGAGCTGTTTTTT | CASSLSGGQNTGELFF
TRBD2 | . | TRBJ2-1 | TRBV11-2 | TGTGCCAGCAGCCGCGAGCGGGGGTCCCGCAATGAGCAGTTCTTC | CASSRERGSRNEQFF
. | . | TRBJ2-1 | TRBV21-1 | TGTGCCAGCAGCAAAGACGACCGTCCTACCGTGAGGGATGTGGAGCAGTTCTTC | CASSKDDRPTVRDVEQFF
. | . | TRBJ1-1 | TRBV5-1 | TGCGCCAGCAGCTCGCGGTTGAGCGGAGGGGAAGCTTTCTTT | CASSSRLSGGEAFF
. | . | TRBJ2-7 | TRBV13 | TGTGCCAGCAGCTTAGGCCCCCGCAGGGACTTC | CASSLGPRRDF
TRBD1 | . | TRBJ1-2 | TRBV5-4 | TGTGCCAGCAGCTCGGGACAGATCTACTATGGCTACACCTTC | CASSSGQIYYGYTF
. | . | TRBJ2-1 | TRBV5-4 | TGTGCCAGCAGGAGGACGGGGAGCAATGAGCAGTTCTTC | CASRRTGSNEQFF
. | . | TRBJ1-1 | TRBV6-5 | TGTGCCAGCACGCCAGTGAACACTGAAGCTTTCTTT | CASTPVNTEAFF
. | few | TRBJ1-2 | TRBV5-8 | TGTGCCAGCAGCGTAAGGACAACCTATGGCTACACCTTC | CASSVRTTYGYTF
. | few | TRBJ2-7 | TRBV6-2/TRBV6-3 | TGTGCCAGCAGTTACCAGGCCTCCTACGAGCAGTACTTC | CASSYQASYEQYF
TRBD1 | . | TRBJ2-1 | TRBV5-4 | TGTGCCAGCAGCTTGCGAGACAGGGGTAGTGAGCAGTTCTTC | CASSLRDRGSEQFF
TRBD1 | . | TRBJ2-5 | TRBV29-1 | TGCAGCGTTGAAGGACAGGGGGCGGAGGAGACCCAGTACTTC | CSVEGQGAEETQYF
. | . | TRBJ1-3 | TRBV6-1 | TGTGCCAGCAGTGTCTCTGAAGGGACATTGGGAAACACCATATATTTT | CASSVSEGTLGNTIYF
. | . | TRBJ1-5 | TRBV3-1/TRBV3-2 | TGTGCCAGCAGTGCTCAGGGGTCTCAGCCCCAGCATTTT | CASSAQGSQPQHF
. | once | TRBJ2-3 | TRBV24-1 | TGTGCCACCAGTCAAACAGGGTTCACAGATACGCAGTATTTT | CATSQTGFTDTQYF
TRBD2 | . | TRBJ2-1 | TRBV7-8 | TGTGCCAGCAGCTTAGCAACAGCGGGAGTCCTGAGCTCCTACAATGAGCAGTTCTTC | CASSLATAGVLSSYNEQFF
. | once | TRBJ2-1 | TRBV9 | TGTGCCAGCAGCGTAGTTGTCAGAAGGCAGTTCTTC | CASSVVVRRQFF
. | . | TRBJ2-3 | TRBV11-3 | TGTGCCAGCAGCTTAGGAACGGGACTCACAGATACGCAGTATTTT | CASSLGTGLTDTQYF
TRBD1 | . | TRBJ1-5 | TRBV19 | TGTGCCAGTAGTACTAGACAGGGCGTGAATCAGCCCCAGCATTTT | CASSTRQGVNQPQHF
TRBD1 | few | TRBJ1-3 | TRBV9 | TGTGCCAGCAGCGCCAGGGGGCAGGTAGCTGGAAACACCATATATTTT | CASSARGQVAGNTIYF
. | . | TRBJ2-4 | TRBV7-9 | TGTGCCAGCAGCACGCAGGGGTACATTCAGTACTTC | CASSTQGYIQYF
. | . | TRBJ2-2 | TRBV7-6 | TGTGCCAGCAGCTTTGGACGGGGGGCCTTCACCGGGGAGCTGTTTTTT | CASSFGRGAFTGELFF